This is a list of T cell receptor beta chains from one sample in a study of blood T cell repertoires in COVID-19. Sequencing used immunoSEQ multiplex PCR; TCRdb keeps in-frame clones, though not all of them. This table has some 160,000 clones, about 80% appearing once. Input material: peripheral blood. The receptors come from a human donor in a cohort sampled during active COVID-19. Each CDR3 is given with its conserved first and last residue. Each record gives: J gene, V gene, CDR3 protein.

TRBJ1-1	TRBV5-1	CASSLGQGALGTEAFF
TRBJ2-5	TRBV11-1	CASSLSVAKETQYF
TRBJ1-2	TRBV29-1	CTIREQGGAGGGYTF
TRBJ1-6	TRBV3-1/TRBV3-2	CASSQRQSYNSPLHF
TRBJ2-2	TRBV29-1	CSVPDRNTGELFF
TRBJ2-5	TRBV9	CASSVGLAGVRSETQYF
TRBJ2-7	TRBV5-1	CASSSSGGLSYEQYF
TRBJ2-2	TRBV3-1/TRBV3-2	CASSQGAGSGTGELFF
TRBJ2-7	TRBV7-9	CASSPAGSSYEQYF
TRBJ1-1	TRBV9	CASSATGGRYGEAFF
TRBJ1-2	TRBV7-9	CASSPGGAGYTF
TRBJ2-1	TRBV4-3	CASSQDTGTVKHNEQFF
TRBJ2-3	TRBV27	CASSLSLPIGGGDTDTQYF
TRBJ1-5	TRBV11-3	CASSLEHRGGLQPQHF
TRBJ1-3	TRBV7-8	CASSRGGVGTGLGNTIYF
TRBJ1-4	TRBV7-9	CASSTGTGGTGKLFF
TRBJ2-7	TRBV5-6	CASSLEGTGGYEQYF
TRBJ2-1	TRBV7-8	CASSFSGTLSSNEQFF
TRBJ1-6	TRBV6-5	CASTLMEGGNSPLHF
TRBJ2-7	TRBV29-1	CSVGSNRGQGNEQYF
TRBJ2-7	TRBV5-1	CASSLVETYEQYF
TRBJ2-2	TRBV28	CASSLSGDTGELFF
TRBJ2-7	TRBV27	CASSPVVGSRGRNNEQYF
TRBJ1-5	TRBV12-3/TRBV12-4	CASSPGGNQPQHF
TRBJ1-1	TRBV6-6	CASRGTGNAFF
TRBJ1-6	TRBV7-2	CASSLGGQGAVVSPLHF
TRBJ2-6	TRBV28	CASSLPTGGSGANVLTF
TRBJ2-7	TRBV28	CASSPTGAYEQYF
TRBJ2-3	TRBV3-1/TRBV3-2	CASSRLAGSTDTQYF
TRBJ2-7	TRBV27	CASSLAGGPYEQYF
TRBJ2-7	TRBV28	CASSSRPTGYEQYF
TRBJ1-1	TRBV7-2	CASIPDRGGEAFF
TRBJ1-2	TRBV27	CASSLTGWGNYGYTF
TRBJ1-6	TRBV7-2	CASSTRTGVHNSPLHF
TRBJ1-2	TRBV19	CASSIVGQGGYGYTF
TRBJ1-1	TRBV5-4	CASSRGTGDTEAFF
TRBJ2-2	TRBV5-1	CASSSGQGAFTGELFF
TRBJ1-2	TRBV7-3	CASSLAQGGGYTF
TRBJ2-1	TRBV7-3	CASSLNPGEDEQFF
TRBJ1-3	TRBV18	CASSSVEGGSGNTIYF
TRBJ1-1	TRBV6-5	CASSYSGGAVAFF
TRBJ2-5	TRBV27	CASRGQGWETQYF
TRBJ2-7	TRBV3-1/TRBV3-2	CASSQMVYLADSYEQYF
TRBJ1-6	TRBV5-5	CASSRGDSNSPLHF
TRBJ2-2	TRBV28	CASTMGDSSNTGELFF
TRBJ2-3	TRBV6-5	CASSPRTSGDTQYF
TRBJ1-4	TRBV7-9	CASSGSGRASNEKLFF
TRBJ2-1	TRBV14	CASKAMSYNEQFF
TRBJ1-2	TRBV11-2	CASSLAGAGYTF
TRBJ1-2	TRBV5-1	CASSATGGADGYTF
TRBJ1-1	TRBV12-3/TRBV12-4	CASTKQGAEAFF
TRBJ2-5	TRBV28	CASSSSPPETQYF
TRBJ2-2	TRBV18	CASSPQFLVAGELFF